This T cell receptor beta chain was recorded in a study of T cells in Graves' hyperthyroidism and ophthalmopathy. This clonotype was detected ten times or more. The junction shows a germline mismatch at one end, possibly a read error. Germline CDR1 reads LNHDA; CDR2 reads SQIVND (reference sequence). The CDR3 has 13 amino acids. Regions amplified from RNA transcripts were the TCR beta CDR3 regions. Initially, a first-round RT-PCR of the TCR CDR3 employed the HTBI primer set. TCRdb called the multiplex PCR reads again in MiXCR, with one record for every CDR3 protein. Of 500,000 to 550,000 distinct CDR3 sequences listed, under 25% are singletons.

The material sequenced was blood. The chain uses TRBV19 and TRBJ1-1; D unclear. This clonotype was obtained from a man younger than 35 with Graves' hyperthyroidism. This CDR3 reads CASSAGMNTEASF. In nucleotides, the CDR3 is TGTGCCAGTAGTGCAGGAATGAACACTGAAGCTTCCTTT.